Listed below are T cell receptor beta chains from one sample, sequenced in a study of cytomegalovirus exposure and HLA in healthy donors. Repertoires were generated with immunoSEQ multiplex PCR, while TCRdb's copy carries only in-frame clones and drops some. The data show more than 40,000 clones, and the top ten clones hold less than 20%. The specimen was PBMCs. These receptors came from a male donor in good health and CMV-seronegative. Both conserved end residues are part of each CDR3. Fields, in order: V gene, J gene, D gene, CDR3 DNA, CDR3 protein. The D gene is left open where the match is weak.

TRBV4-2,TRBJ1-2,.,TGTGCCAGCAGCCAAGATACCGGGGAGGGTCCCTATAGCTACACCTTC,CASSQDTGEGPYSYTF
TRBV9,TRBJ1-4,.,TGTGCCAGCAGCCTAAACCAGGGGCGGAGGGAAAAACTGTTTTTT,CASSLNQGRREKLFF
TRBV10-3,TRBJ1-1,TRBD1,TGTGCCATCAGTGTCCGGGACAGGGGATCCAACACTGAAGCTTTCTTT,CAISVRDRGSNTEAFF
TRBV7-9,TRBJ1-1,TRBD1,TGTGCCAGCAGCATCGGACAGGGCCGAGCTTTCTTT,CASSIGQGRAFF
TRBV18,TRBJ1-5,.,TGTGCCAGCTCACCGACAGAGGATAGCAATCAGCCCCAGCATTTT,CASSPTEDSNQPQHF
TRBV11-2,TRBJ2-5,.,TGTGCCAGCAGCCAGGGTCTCCAAGAGACCCAGTACTTC,CASSQGLQETQYF
TRBV27,TRBJ2-7,.,TGTGCCAGCAGTTTCACCAGTTCATCCTACGAGCAGTACTTC,CASSFTSSSYEQYF
TRBV6-5,TRBJ1-6,.,TGTGCCAGCAGTTACAGGAGTTCCTATAATTCACCCCTCCACTTT,CASSYRSSYNSPLHF
TRBV6-5,TRBJ1-2,TRBD1,TGTGCCAACAGCCCCATCGACAGGGGTCACGGCTACACCTTC,CANSPIDRGHGYTF
TRBV30,TRBJ2-5,TRBD1,TGTGCCTGGGCCACAGGGGCCCTAGAGACCCAGTACTTC,CAWATGALETQYF
TRBV20-1,TRBJ1-6,.,TGCAGTGCTAGTCCCGACCTAGCCCTCCACTTT,CSASPDLALHF
TRBV4-2,TRBJ2-3,TRBD1,TGTGCCAGCAGCCTCACAGGGGGCGCGTTAGATACGCAGTATTTT,CASSLTGGALDTQYF
TRBV14,TRBJ2-7,.,TGTGCCAGCAGCCAAAGCGTCCCCCCAAGAGCCTACGAGCAGTACTTC,CASSQSVPPRAYEQYF
TRBV6-5,TRBJ2-5,.,TGTGCCAGCAGTTACTTTACAGAAAACCAAGAGACCCAGTACTTC,CASSYFTENQETQYF
TRBV7-2,TRBJ2-7,TRBD2,TGTGCCAGCAGCTCCGTGACTAGCGGGGGCCTTAGCTCCTACGAGCAGTACTTC,CASSSVTSGGLSSYEQYF
TRBV10-3,TRBJ2-7,TRBD2,TGTGCCATCAGGGGTAGCGGGGGGCTCAACGAGCAGTACTTC,CAIRGSGGLNEQYF
TRBV5-4,TRBJ2-2,TRBD2,TGTGCCAGCAGCTCTCCTAGCGGAAGGAACACCGGGGAGCTGTTTTTT,CASSSPSGRNTGELFF
TRBV6-5,TRBJ1-1,TRBD1,TGTGCCAGCAGTCGAAAGGGACAGGGGTTTGAAGCTTTCTTT,CASSRKGQGFEAFF
TRBV30,TRBJ1-1,.,TGTGCCTGGAGTGGGGACAACCAGAACACTGAAGCTTTCTTT,CAWSGDNQNTEAFF
TRBV6-5,TRBJ1-1,TRBD1,TGTGCCAGCAGGCAAGACAGGGGGCGGACTGAAGCTTTCTTT,CASRQDRGRTEAFF
TRBV7-9,TRBJ1-5,TRBD1,TGTGCCAGCAGCTTAGTTGGGAACAGGGGACATCAGCCCCAGCATTTT,CASSLVGNRGHQPQHF
TRBV6-5,TRBJ2-7,.,TGTGCCAGCAGTTTCACCATGACAGGAGAGTCCTACGAGCAGTACTTC,CASSFTMTGESYEQYF
TRBV5-1,TRBJ1-2,.,TGCGCCAGCAGCTTGGAACAGGGTAGCTATGGCTACACCTTC,CASSLEQGSYGYTF
TRBV6-6,TRBJ1-1,TRBD1,TGTGCCAGCAGGAATGACAGGGGGCTTATTACTGAAGCTTTCTTT,CASRNDRGLITEAFF
TRBV29-1,TRBJ2-7,TRBD1,TGCAGCGTTGTGTTGCTTTTGGGACAGGGCGTCCACGAGCAGTACTTC,CSVVLLLGQGVHEQYF
TRBV27,TRBJ2-3,TRBD2,TGTGCCAGCGCCGGGGGGGATACGCAGTATTTT,CASAGGDTQYF
TRBV6-5,TRBJ2-2,.,TGTGCCAGCCTTAGGCGGGAAGGCGGGGAGCTGTTTTTT,CASLRREGGELFF
TRBV6-5,TRBJ2-5,TRBD2,TGTGCCAGCAGTTGGCGGGGGAGACAAGAGACCCAGTACTTC,CASSWRGRQETQYF
TRBV6-6,TRBJ1-5,.,TGTGCCAGCAGGACTAGGGGGGGGCGCAATCAGCCCCAGCATTTT,CASRTRGGRNQPQHF
TRBV19,TRBJ1-5,.,TGTGCCAGTAGTAATAGAGAACAGCCCCAGCATTTT,CASSNREQPQHF
TRBV30,TRBJ2-7,.,TGTGCCTGGAGTACAGGGAGCTCCTACGAGCAGTACTTC,CAWSTGSSYEQYF
TRBV7-2,TRBJ1-6,.,TGTGCCAGCAGCCAGGGGACGGCCAATTCACCCCTCCACTTT,CASSQGTANSPLHF
TRBV4-1,TRBJ1-1,.,TGCGCCAGCAGCCACATAAGACTAGGCCCTGAAGCTTTCTTT,CASSHIRLGPEAFF
TRBV6-5,TRBJ1-5,TRBD1,TGTGCCAGCAGTCCCGGGACAGCCTTTAATCAGCCCCAGCATTTT,CASSPGTAFNQPQHF
TRBV5-1,TRBJ1-1,.,TGCGCCAGCAGCCGGGGGTCTATGAACACTGAAGCTTTCTTT,CASSRGSMNTEAFF
TRBV15,TRBJ1-1,.,TGTGCCACCAGCAGAGATCTGGGGGGGGGCACTGAAGCTTTCTTT,CATSRDLGGGTEAFF
TRBV7-2,TRBJ2-7,.,TGTGCCAGCAGCGGGGGCGTCGAGCAGTACTTC,CASSGGVEQYF
TRBV9,TRBJ2-6,.,TGTGCCAGCAGCGTAGAGCCTTTCCTCTCTGGGGCCAACGTCCTGACTTTC,CASSVEPFLSGANVLTF
TRBV6-5,TRBJ1-2,.,TGTGCCAGCAGTACGCGGGATAACTATGGCTACACCTTC,CASSTRDNYGYTF
TRBV7-9,TRBJ1-3,.,TGTGCCAGCAGCTTACCCAGTGTCACCATATATTTT,CASSLPSVTIYF
TRBV6-6,TRBJ2-7,TRBD1,TGTGCCAGCAGTTACTCCGGGACAGCCTTCTACGAGCAGTACTTC,CASSYSGTAFYEQYF
TRBV13,TRBJ2-5,.,TGTGCCAGCAGCTTACCGGGCAGGGTAGAGACCCAGTACTTC,CASSLPGRVETQYF
TRBV5-1,TRBJ2-3,TRBD2,TGCGCCAGCAGGTCGGGACTAGCGGTAGATACGCAGTATTTT,CASRSGLAVDTQYF
TRBV30,TRBJ1-6,.,TGTGCCTGGAATCCAGCGGAGAGCTACAATTCACCCCTCCACTTT,CAWNPAESYNSPLHF
TRBV6-4,TRBJ2-7,.,TGTGCCAGCAGTGCTAATTGGAGGGAGGTAAAGCAGTACTTC,CASSANWREVKQYF
TRBV30,TRBJ1-2,.,TGTGCCTGGAGTGTACCCCGGACAAGGAACTATGGCTACACCTTC,CAWSVPRTRNYGYTF
TRBV6-5,TRBJ1-1,TRBD1,TGTGCCAGCAGTGAGCGGACAGGGACTTTCTTT,CASSERTGTFF
TRBV30,TRBJ1-5,TRBD1,TGTGCCTGGAGTTTACCGGGACAGGGCAATCAGCCCCAGCATTTT,CAWSLPGQGNQPQHF
TRBV2,TRBJ2-1,.,TGTGCCAGCATCCAGAGGGGGATTCACAATGAGCAGTTCTTC,CASIQRGIHNEQFF
TRBV29-1,TRBJ2-5,TRBD1,TGCAGCGTTGCCCCCGGGACAGGGGATCTAGAGACCCAGTACTTC,CSVAPGTGDLETQYF
TRBV7-6,TRBJ2-5,.,TGTGCCAGCAGCACAGCGGGCCAAGAGACCCAGTACTTC,CASSTAGQETQYF
TRBV2,TRBJ2-7,.,TGTGCCAGCAGTACAGGGATAGGGTTCTACGAGCAGTACTTC,CASSTGIGFYEQYF
TRBV7-9,TRBJ1-2,.,TGTGCCAGCAGCTTAGGCCAGGGTGGCTACACCTTC,CASSLGQGGYTF
TRBV4-1,TRBJ2-3,TRBD1,TGCGCCAGCAGCCGAGTGCAGGGGGCGGTGGGCACAGATACGCAGTATTTT,CASSRVQGAVGTDTQYF
TRBV5-1,TRBJ2-2,TRBD2,TGCGCCAGCAGCTTGGGGACTAGCGTAGGGACCGGGGAGCTGTTTTTT,CASSLGTSVGTGELFF
TRBV18,TRBJ2-1,.,TGTGCCAGCTCACCTGCAGGGCACAATGAGCAGTTCTTC,CASSPAGHNEQFF
TRBV7-2,TRBJ2-5,TRBD2,TGTGCCAGCAGCTTAAATACCGGGGGGGCCCGAGAGACCCAGTACTTC,CASSLNTGGARETQYF